The 30 T cell receptor beta chains given below trace back to one sample, sequenced in a study of T-cell reconstitution after alpha-beta-depleted transplantation in children. TCRbeta library construction was performed incorporating unique molecular identifiers. Each CDR3 protein gets one entry after TCRdb re-called the PCR reads with MiXCR. The table includes hundreds of thousands of distinct CDR3 sequences, approximately 15% detected once. The sequencing here drew on PBMCs, mostly from graft donor cells, taken 360 days after TCRalphabeta/CD19-depleted stem cell transplant. Receptors were obtained from a male patient younger than 18 who had a stem cell transplant for acute lymphoblastic leukemia, so the T cells may come from the graft donor.

This clonotype was observed a few times. The chain is built from TRBV29-1 and TRBJ1-1; D is unresolved. CDR3 length: 10 amino acids. CDR1 and CDR2 from the germline V gene are SQVTM and ANQGSEA. V was trimmed by 7 bases and J by 3 bases, leaving 6 bases between them. The CDR3 reads CSGGHTEAFF. In DNA form, the CDR3 reads TGCAGCGGCGGGCACACTGAAGCTTTCTTT.

The chain uses TRBV27 and TRBJ1-2, with 8 bases lining up with TRBD1. The V gene's germline CDR1 is MNHEY and CDR2 SMNVEV (reference sequence). V trimming: 0 bases; J trimming: 6 bases; junction bases outside the gene matches: 9. The length of the CDR3 is 16 residues. CDR3 DNA: TGTGCCAGCAGTTTATCGTGGACAGGGACACCGGATGGCTACACCTTC. This sequence encodes CASSLSWTGTPDGYTF.

V gene TRBV18 combines with J gene TRBJ2-3; 14 positions agree with TRBD2. Per the germline V gene, CDR1 is KGHSH and CDR2 is LQKENI. This CDR3 region has 15 residues. V was pared by 8 bases and J by 6 bases, with 7 bases of the junction left unmatched. CDR3 DNA: TGTGCCAGCACGAGGGGACTAGCGGGAGAGGATACGCAGTATTTT. This gives the protein CASTRGLAGEDTQYF. Drawing the rest from reference TRBV18 and TRBJ2-3, the complete variable domain is NAGVMQNPRHLVRRRGQEARLRCSPMKGHSHVYWYRQLPEEGLKFMVYLQKENIIDESGMPKERFSAEFPKEGPSILRIQQVVRGDSAAYFCASTRGLAGEDTQYFGPGTRLTVL.

This clonotype was recorded a few times. This chain links TRBV27 with TRBJ2-7; D call uncertain. The CDR3 contains 14 residues. Between the trimmed V and J ends, which lost 3 bases and 6 bases, there was a span of 15 bases. CDR1 is MNHEY, CDR2 SMNVEV, per germline (reference sequence). CDR3 sequence reads: CASSFGHSTAEQYF. The CDR3 DNA reads as TGTGCCAGCAGTTTCGGTCACAGCACCGCCGAGCAGTACTTC.

This clonotype was counted only a few times. The V call is TRBV12-3 or TRBV12-4, the J call TRBJ2-2; the match to TRBD2 covers 11 bases. This CDR3 has 15 amino acids. The trim removed 6 bases at V and 5 bases at J, leaving 5 bases unmatched. The CDR3 nucleotides are TGTGCCAGCAGCCCGGGACTAGCGGCGACCGGGGAGCTGTTTTTT. It is translated as CASSPGLAATGELFF.

This clonotype was detected many times. The chain joins TRBV13 to TRBJ2-7; 8 bases are shared with TRBD1. Germline CDR1 PRHDT, CDR2 FYEKMQ (reference sequence). The CDR3 extends over 13 amino acids. Losses at the gene ends were 4 bases for V and 4 bases for J; bases not matched to a gene: 3. CDR3 amino acids: CASSSRDRYEQYF. The CDR3 bases are TGTGCCAGCAGCTCAAGGGACAGGTACGAGCAGTACTTC.

The chain is built from TRBV25-1 and TRBJ1-2; D call uncertain. CDR3 size: 16 residues. CDR1 and CDR2 (germline): MGHDK, SYGVNS. The V gene lost 3 bases and the J gene lost 2 bases, with 16 bases spanning the gap. The CDR3 region has the DNA TGTGCCAGCAGTGATTCCGGAACCAAGGGAAACTATGGCTACACCTTC. Protein: CASSDSGTKGNYGYTF.

V is TRBV28 and J is TRBJ2-4, with D perhaps TRBD2 (5 bases). This CDR3 region has 14 residues. Trimming left V 4 bases short and J 6 bases short, with 13 bases between. Looked up from germline, CDR1 is MDHEN and CDR2 is SYDVKM. The CDR3 DNA reads as TGTGCCAGCAGTTCGGGGAGCGAGAGAAACATTCAGTACTTC. It yields the protein CASSSGSERNIQYF.

The rearrangement joins TRBV7-3 to TRBJ2-2, with unresolved D. CDR3 length: 17 amino acids. Germline values: CDR1 SGHTA, CDR2 FQGTGA. The ends were cut back, 4 bases at V and 1 base at J, with 16 bases in the middle. The CDR3 nucleotides are TGTGCCAGCAGCTCCACGGCCAGGCTCATGAACACCGGGGAGCTGTTTTTT. Protein product: CASSSTARLMNTGELFF. The variable domain in full, with the rest retrieved from reference TRBV7-3 and TRBJ2-2, is GAGVSQTPSNKVTEKGKYVELRCDPISGHTALYWYRQSLGQGPEFLIYFQGTGAADDSGLPNDRFFAVRPEGSVSTLKIQRTERGDSAVYLCASSSTARLMNTGELFFGEGSRLTVL.

In this sample, this clonotype turned up many times. The V call is TRBV25-1, the J call TRBJ2-3; TRBD1 might be the D (6 bases). Trimming shortened V by 1 base and J by 2 bases, and 13 bases separated the two germline ends. CDR3 length: 16 amino acids. The germline V gene encodes CDR1 MGHDK and CDR2 SYGVNS. This CDR3 is CASSEWWGTSTDTQYF. CDR3 in DNA: TGTGCCAGCAGTGAATGGTGGGGGACATCCACAGATACGCAGTATTTT.

This clonotype appeared a few times. J is TRBJ2-1 and V is TRBV11-2, with TRBD2 identical over 11 bases. V was clipped by 0 bases and J by 7 bases; unmatched bases: 11. This CDR3 is 18 amino acids long. Germline assignment: CDR1 SGHAT and CDR2 FQNNGV. CDR3 sequence (DNA): TGTGCCAGCAGCTTAGATCTTAGCGGGAGGGCCCGATGGAATGAGCAGTTCTTC. It specifies CASSLDLSGRARWNEQFF.

The chain combines TRBV6-1 with TRBJ2-1; 14 bases agree with TRBD2. Trimming at V came to 10 bases and at J to 14 bases, leaving 7 bases not matched to a gene. From germline, CDR1 is MNHNS and CDR2 SASEGT. CDR3 length: 12 amino acids. For the CDR3, the DNA is TGTGCCATCACTCCGACTAGCGGGAGGGAGTTCTTC. Translating it yields CAITPTSGREFF.

This clonotype showed up just a few times. This chain uses TRBV7-9 with TRBJ2-5, with D maybe TRBD1 (5 bases). CDR3 size: 13 residues. The V end lost 4 bases, the J end lost 3 bases, and 9 bases lay between the germline ends. CDR1 SEHNR and CDR2 FQNEAQ come from the germline V gene (reference sequence). CDR3 in DNA: TGTGCCAGCAGCTCGACAGTAAAAGAGACCCAGTACTTC. It codes for CASSSTVKETQYF.

This clonotype was counted only a few times. V usage is TRBV10-1 and J usage is TRBJ2-1; no reliable D call. The CDR3 loop spans 12 amino acids. The V end lost 5 bases, the J end lost 10 bases, and 12 bases lay between the germline ends. Germline CDR1 is WNHNN and CDR2 is SYGVQD (reference sequence). The CDR3 loop is CASSKDASEQFF. The CDR3 DNA reads as TGCGCCAGCAGTAAGGACGCCTCGGAGCAGTTCTTC.

This clonotype was picked up a small number of times. This rearrangement joins TRBV7-3 to TRBJ2-1; the match to TRBD2 covers 13 bases. The germline gives CDR1 SGHTA, CDR2 FQGTGA. This CDR3 comprises 19 residues. Germline trimming cut 4 bases from V and 4 bases from J; bases unmatched to any gene: 13. In DNA, the CDR3 is TGTGCCAGCAGCTCCACCGGGACTAGCGGGACGTGGAGATACAATGAGCAGTTCTTC. It is translated as CASSSTGTSGTWRYNEQFF.

This clonotype was seen a few times. The V gene is TRBV4-1, the J gene TRBJ2-1; 11 positions agree with TRBD2. The V gene end was trimmed by 3 bases and the J gene end by 5 bases; junction bases not matched to a gene: 6. This CDR3 is built from 16 residues. Germline CDR1 and CDR2: MGHRA and YSYEKL. Here the CDR3 DNA reads TGCGCCAGCAGCCAGGAGACTAGCGGGGCCGACAATGAGCAGTTCTTC. Its translation: CASSQETSGADNEQFF.

This clonotype showed up just a few times. The genes are TRBV14 and TRBJ2-7; 12 bases align to TRBD2. Per the germline V gene, CDR1 is SGHDN and CDR2 is FVKESK. V was pared by 3 bases and J by 5 bases, with 11 bases of the junction left unmatched. CDR3 length equals 17 residues. The chain's CDR3 is CASSHRVLAGGPNEQYF. As DNA, the CDR3 is TGTGCCAGCAGCCACCGCGTACTAGCGGGAGGCCCCAACGAGCAGTACTTC.

The DNA of the CDR3 is TGCAGCGTTGGGCCCCCCGCGGGACCAAACACCGGGGAGCTGTTTTTT. It is translated as CSVGPPAGPNTGELFF. J is TRBJ2-2 and V is TRBV29-1, with D perhaps TRBD2 (6 bases). The CDR3 is made up of 16 amino acids. The V end was cut by 4 bases, the J end by 2 bases, with 17 bases between. In germline, CDR1 is SQVTM, CDR2 ANQGSEA.

The rearrangement joins TRBV6-6 to TRBJ2-7, with D unresolved. CDR3 length: 12 amino acids. Looked up from germline, CDR1 is MNHNY and CDR2 is SVGAGI (reference sequence). V was trimmed by 7 bases and J by 3 bases, leaving 10 bases between them. CDR3 sequence reads: CASTKSGYEQYF. CDR3 bases: TGTGCCAGCACCAAGTCCGGCTACGAGCAGTACTTC.

The V and J genes are TRBV3-1 and TRBJ2-1, with 8 bases fitting TRBD1. CDR1 LGHDT and CDR2 YNNKEL come from the germline V gene (reference sequence). Losses at the gene ends were 5 bases for V and 5 bases for J; bases not matched to a gene: 17. This CDR3 is built from 18 residues. CDR3 coding DNA: TGTGCCAGCAGCTTCCGAGCGGCTCTGACAGGGGCGAACAATGAGCAGTTCTTC. It specifies CASSFRAALTGANNEQFF.

This clonotype has only a few counts. V and J are TRBV5-1 and TRBJ2-7, with 7 bases that match TRBD1. The CDR3 contains 14 residues. Germline V lookup: CDR1 SGHRS, CDR2 YFSETQ. V was pared by 4 bases and J by 5 bases, with 9 bases of the junction left unmatched. The CDR3 loop reads CASSQQTGTHEQYF. The CDR3 DNA sequence: TGCGCCAGCAGCCAACAGACAGGGACCCACGAGCAGTACTTC.

This clonotype turned up a few times. This rearrangement joins TRBV5-1 to TRBJ2-3; 10 bases map to TRBD1. V trimming: 7 bases; J trimming: 3 bases; junction bases outside the gene matches: 8. Germline values: CDR1 SGHRS, CDR2 YFSETQ. The CDR3 is made up of 15 amino acids. CDR3 DNA sequence: TGCGCCAGCGGTTTACCGGGACAGGGGACAGATACGCAGTATTTT. Residues: CASGLPGQGTDTQYF.

The chain employs TRBV7-9 and TRBJ2-6, with D unresolved. Germline V gives CDR1 SEHNR, CDR2 FQNEAQ (reference sequence). V lost 0 bases and J lost 1, with 10 bases in between. CDR3 length: 17 amino acids. In nucleotides, the CDR3 is TGTGCCAGCAGCTTAGCCTGGACGGAGTCTGGGGCCAACGTCCTGACTTTC. Translated, it gives CASSLAWTESGANVLTF.

V gene TRBV29-1 combines with J gene TRBJ2-3; no clear D gene. The CDR3 extends over 15 amino acids. In germline, CDR1 is SQVTM, CDR2 ANQGSEA. V was pared by 3 bases and J by 0 bases, with 13 bases between. The CDR3 DNA follows: TGCAGCGTTGAGGGCAGGTCCTCTAGCACAGATACGCAGTATTTT. Translation gives CSVEGRSSSTDTQYF.

This clonotype has just a few counts. The chain couples TRBV5-1 to TRBJ2-6; the D is unclear. CDR1 is SGHRS, CDR2 YFSETQ, per germline. The CDR3 has 15 amino acids. Trimming left V 4 bases short and J 0 bases short, with 8 bases between. DNA for the CDR3: TGCGCCAGCAGCACGACCCGCTCTGGGGCCAACGTCCTGACTTTC. This sequence encodes CASSTTRSGANVLTF.

The table lists this clonotype with many counts. The chain is built from TRBV5-1 and TRBJ2-7, with 9 positions matching TRBD2. The germline CDR1 and CDR2 sequences are SGHRS and YFSETQ. V lost 4 bases and J lost 2; bases outside the gene matches: 4. This CDR3 region has 14 residues. The CDR3 DNA reads TGCGCCAGCAGCGAGACTAGCGGACCCTACGAGCAGTACTTC. Protein sequence: CASSETSGPYEQYF.

Ten or more counts support this clonotype. The V call is TRBV3-1, the J call TRBJ2-7; D remains unclear. Looked up from germline, CDR1 is LGHDT and CDR2 is YNNKEL (reference sequence). V was shortened by 0 bases and J by 1 base, with 10 bases between the two germline ends. CDR3 length: 15 residues. CDR3 in amino acids: CASSQDLGVSYEQYF. CDR3 coding DNA: TGTGCCAGCAGCCAAGACCTAGGAGTTTCCTACGAGCAGTACTTC.

The CDR3 reads CASSLAGAPRGHEQYF. In nucleotides, the CDR3 is TGCGCCAGCAGCTTGGCCGGTGCTCCAAGGGGGCACGAGCAGTACTTC. V usage is TRBV5-1 and J usage is TRBJ2-7; 7 bases map to TRBD1. The V gene's germline CDR1 is SGHRS and CDR2 YFSETQ. This CDR3 has 16 amino acids. After removal of 0 bases from V and 5 bases from J, the junction contained 11 bases not matched to a gene.

There are many counts of this clonotype. This chain connects TRBV5-1 to TRBJ2-1; possibly TRBD1 or TRBD2 for D (6 bases each). Germline assignment: CDR1 SGHRS and CDR2 YFSETQ. Trimming cost V 4 bases and J 2 bases, with 16 bases left between them. The CDR3 sequence is 16 residues long. This chain's CDR3 is CASSAEGEVTYNEQFF. Written as DNA, the CDR3 is TGCGCCAGCAGCGCTGAGGGGGAGGTGACCTACAATGAGCAGTTCTTC.

This clonotype was seen a few times. V gene TRBV4-1 combines with J gene TRBJ1-2; D is ambiguous. Germline lookup yields CDR1 MGHRA and CDR2 YSYEKL. V shed 1 base and J shed 0 bases, with 9 bases lying between them. This CDR3 has 15 residues. The CDR3 region is CASSQGELANYGYTF. The CDR3 DNA follows: TGCGCCAGCAGCCAAGGGGAACTAGCTAACTATGGCTACACCTTC.